The following is a TCR beta chain sequence with its context. The antigen remains undetermined. The germline V gene encodes CDR1 SEHNR and CDR2 FQNEAQ (reference sequence). The CDR3 is 15 amino acids. J was trimmed by 8 bases and V by 5 bases; bases with no gene match: 9. MiXCR was run by TCRdb on the RT-PCR reads, yielding one entry per CDR3 protein. The sample carries roughly 630,000 distinct CDR3 sequences, less than 15% recorded once. The data belong to a study of response to subunit inactivated influenza vaccine. Study-level points and caveats: It was suggested by the authors that few new T cells are recruited by each seasonal influenza vaccination.

The material was PBMCs from blood, obtained 14 days before vaccination. The V gene is TRBV7-9, the J gene TRBJ2-4; TRBD1 agrees at 10 bases. The TCR comes from a man aged 50 to 60 who received an inactivated influenza vaccine. CDR3 sequence: CASSTSGTGAYIQYF. CDR3 sequence (DNA): TGTGCCAGCAGCACATCCGGGACAGGGGCGTACATTCAGTACTTC. Based on the CDR3 plus reference TRBV7-9 and TRBJ2-4, the full variable domain is DTGVSQNPRHKITKRGQNVTFRCDPISEHNRLYWYRQTLGQGPEFLTYFQNEAQLEKSRLLSDRFSAERPKGSFSTLEIQRTEQGDSAMYLCASSTSGTGAYIQYFGAGTRLSVL.